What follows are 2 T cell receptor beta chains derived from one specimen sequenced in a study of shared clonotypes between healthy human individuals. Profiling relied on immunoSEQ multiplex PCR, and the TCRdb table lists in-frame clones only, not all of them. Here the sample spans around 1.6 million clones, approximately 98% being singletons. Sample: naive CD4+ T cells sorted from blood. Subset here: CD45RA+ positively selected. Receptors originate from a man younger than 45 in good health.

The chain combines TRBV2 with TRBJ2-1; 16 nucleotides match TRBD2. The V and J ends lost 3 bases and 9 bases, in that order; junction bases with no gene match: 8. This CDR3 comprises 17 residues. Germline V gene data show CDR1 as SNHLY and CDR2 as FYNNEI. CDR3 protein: CASSDYPGLAGGFEQFF. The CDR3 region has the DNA TGTGCCAGCAGTGATTATCCGGGACTAGCGGGAGGGTTTGAGCAGTTCTTC.

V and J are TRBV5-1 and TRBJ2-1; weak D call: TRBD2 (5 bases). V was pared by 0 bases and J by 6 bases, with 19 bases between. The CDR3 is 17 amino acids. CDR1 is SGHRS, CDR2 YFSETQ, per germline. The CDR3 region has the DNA TGCGCCAGCAGCTTGGCGGTACTAGTGGGAATGGGCAATGAGCAGTTCTTC. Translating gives CASSLAVLVGMGNEQFF.